A selection of T cell receptor beta chains follows, all from one sample in a study of T cell changes during pregnancy in multiple sclerosis. The protocol was immunoSEQ multiplex PCR, while the TCRdb copy is restricted to in-frame clones and leaves out a portion. This table holds about 64,000 clones, roughly 93% found once. Sample: peripheral blood, taken in the second trimester of pregnancy. The receptors stem from a female donor with multiple sclerosis, enrolled in a pregnancy study. The CDR3 runs from the conserved cysteine through the conserved F or W. The D gene is left open where the match is weak. Clone size appears in some rows only: once, few, many, or a class for an expanded clone.

length,V,D,size,J,CDR3,DNA
12,TRBV7-3,.,.,TRBJ2-1,CASSLGLGEQFF,TGTGCCAGCAGCTTGGGCCTGGGTGAGCAGTTCTTC
18,TRBV27,TRBD2,.,TRBJ2-7,CASASEFRGGRSSYEQYF,TGTGCCAGCGCGTCGGAATTCCGGGGGGGTCGGAGCTCCTACGAGCAGTACTTC
20,TRBV29-1,TRBD2,.,TRBJ2-1,CSVEGGRGTSGGPSYNEQFF,TGCAGCGTTGAGGGGGGGCGCGGGACTAGCGGGGGTCCATCCTACAATGAGCAGTTCTTC
18,TRBV11-2,TRBD2,.,TRBJ2-2,CASSLSVVRGGRTGELFF,TGTGCCAGCAGTCTCTCCGTAGTGCGGGGGGGCAGGACCGGGGAGCTGTTTTTT
16,TRBV9,.,.,TRBJ2-3,CASSAGRAQNTDTQYF,TGTGCCAGCAGCGCAGGGCGAGCGCAGAACACAGATACGCAGTATTTT
15,TRBV30,.,.,TRBJ1-6,CALTHNPGYNSPLHF,TGTGCCTTGACCCACAACCCGGGCTATAATTCACCCCTCCACTTT
15,TRBV9,.,.,TRBJ2-5,CASSVGGGDGETQYF,TGTGCCAGCAGCGTAGGAGGCGGGGATGGAGAGACCCAGTACTTC
18,TRBV4-1,.,once,TRBJ1-4,CASSQGPVQKATNEKLFF,TGCGCCAGCAGCCAAGGGCCCGTACAGAAAGCAACTAATGAAAAACTGTTTTTT
14,TRBV28,TRBD1,.,TRBJ2-5,CASNVQGWQETQYF,TGTGCCAGCAACGTACAGGGGTGGCAAGAGACCCAGTACTTC
14,TRBV7-9,.,.,TRBJ2-1,CASSLAVLYNEQFF,TGTGCCAGCAGCTTAGCTGTCCTCTACAATGAGCAGTTCTTC
14,TRBV5-6,.,.,TRBJ1-1,CASSLGGGSTEAFF,TGTGCCAGCAGCTTGGGGGGGGGTTCCACTGAAGCTTTCTTT
16,TRBV7-2,.,.,TRBJ2-1,CASSRGVDSLNNEQFF,TGTGCCAGCAGCCGCGGTGTGGACTCCTTAAACAATGAGCAGTTCTTC
14,TRBV7-9,.,.,TRBJ2-7,CASSFHDRTYEQYF,TGTGCCAGCAGCTTCCACGACAGAACCTACGAGCAGTACTTC
15,TRBV29-1,.,.,TRBJ1-1,CSVSQTPLRDTEAFF,TGCAGCGTCAGCCAGACACCTCTGAGGGACACTGAAGCTTTCTTT
13,TRBV5-1,.,.,TRBJ1-1,CASSFTRRTEAFF,TGCGCCAGCAGCTTTACAAGGAGGACTGAAGCTTTCTTT
15,TRBV9,TRBD1,.,TRBJ2-2,CASSAWTGTTGELFF,TGTGCCAGCAGCGCCTGGACAGGGACCACCGGGGAGCTGTTTTTT
16,TRBV6-5,.,.,TRBJ1-1,CASSYSSRGYRTEAFF,TGTGCCAGCAGTTACTCGAGTAGGGGTTACAGGACTGAAGCTTTCTTT
14,TRBV6-1,TRBD1,.,TRBJ1-5,CASSGGQGGQPQHF,TGTGCCAGCAGTGGGGGACAGGGTGGTCAGCCCCAGCATTTT
15,TRBV2,TRBD1,.,TRBJ2-2,CASSAGTGGTGELFF,TGTGCCAGCAGTGCCGGGACAGGGGGTACCGGGGAGCTGTTTTTT
17,TRBV13,.,.,TRBJ1-1,CASLNWGGTGLNTEAFF,TGTGCCAGCCTTAATTGGGGGGGAACAGGGCTGAACACTGAAGCTTTCTTT
14,TRBV6-1,TRBD1,few,TRBJ1-5,CASSSTGGGQPQHF,TGTGCCAGCAGTTCAACAGGGGGGGGTCAGCCCCAGCATTTT
15,TRBV30,.,.,TRBJ1-2,CAWSIGQALWYGYTF,TGTGCCTGGAGTATTGGGCAGGCCCTTTGGTATGGCTACACCTTC
18,TRBV11-2,TRBD1,.,TRBJ1-1,CASSSLGTGGFGNTEAFF,TGTGCCAGCAGCTCGCTCGGGACAGGGGGCTTCGGGAACACTGAAGCTTTCTTT
14,TRBV5-1,TRBD1,.,TRBJ2-5,CASSLDRGLETQYF,TGCGCCAGCAGCCTGGACAGGGGTTTGGAGACCCAGTACTTC
15,TRBV6-8,.,.,TRBJ2-5,CASSPRDLIQETQYF,TGTGCCAGCAGCCCTCGGGACTTGATACAAGAGACCCAGTACTTC
14,TRBV7-8,.,.,TRBJ2-7,CASSLGGGPYEQYF,TGTGCCAGCAGCTTAGGGGGCGGCCCCTACGAGCAGTACTTC
14,TRBV7-9,.,.,TRBJ1-1,CASSLAGARTEAFF,TGTGCCAGCAGCCTAGCGGGGGCAAGGACTGAAGCTTTCTTT
13,TRBV12-5,.,.,TRBJ1-5,CASGLGEDQPQHF,TGTGCTAGTGGTTTGGGAGAAGATCAGCCCCAGCATTTT
13,TRBV30,TRBD1,.,TRBJ1-1,CAWRATGDGRAFF,TGTGCCTGGAGAGCCACAGGGGACGGTAGAGCTTTCTTT
14,TRBV4-3,.,.,TRBJ1-6,CASSQDLNSSPLHF,TGCGCCAGCAGCCAAGACTTGAATAGTTCACCCCTCCACTTT
14,TRBV27,.,.,TRBJ1-5,CASRRMVEGQPQHF,TGTGCCAGCAGACGAATGGTTGAGGGTCAGCCCCAGCATTTT
14,TRBV7-2,.,.,TRBJ2-1,CASSSRAAYNEQFF,TGTGCCAGCAGCTCACGCGCCGCCTACAATGAGCAGTTCTTC
15,TRBV28,.,.,TRBJ2-1,CASSLIPGSYNEQFF,TGTGCCAGCAGTTTAATTCCAGGGTCATACAATGAGCAGTTCTTC
13,TRBV5-1,.,.,TRBJ2-3,CASSLQGPDTQYF,TGCGCCAGCAGCTTGCAGGGTCCAGATACGCAGTATTTT
11,TRBV5-4,.,.,TRBJ2-7,CASSGAFEQYF,TGTGCCAGCAGCGGGGCGTTCGAGCAGTACTTC
15,TRBV5-1,.,.,TRBJ2-5,CASSLGTRSEETQYF,TGCGCCAGCAGCTTGGGGACACGGTCGGAAGAGACCCAGTACTTC
15,TRBV4-3,.,.,TRBJ1-2,CASSRRVGAFMGYTF,TGCGCCAGCAGCCGTCGGGTGGGGGCCTTTATGGGCTACACCTTC
15,TRBV30,.,.,TRBJ1-6,CAWSVTGTYNSPLHF,TGTGCCTGGAGTGTTACAGGGACCTATAATTCACCCCTCCACTTT
13,TRBV27,.,.,TRBJ2-1,CASSLRPRHEQFF,TGTGCCAGCAGTTTACGACCGAGGCATGAGCAGTTCTTC
15,TRBV7-2,.,.,TRBJ2-7,CASSLMIAGGYEQYF,TGTGCCAGCAGCTTAATGATTGCGGGCGGTTACGAGCAGTACTTC
14,TRBV5-1,.,.,TRBJ1-1,CASSLTTGNTEAFF,TGCGCCAGCAGCTTAACCACAGGGAACACTGAAGCTTTCTTT
16,TRBV4-1,TRBD2,.,TRBJ2-1,CASSQAQRGSYNEQFF,TGCGCCAGCAGCCAAGCCCAGCGGGGTTCCTACAATGAGCAGTTCTTC
15,TRBV19,TRBD1,.,TRBJ1-2,CASSMGQDYNYGYTF,TGTGCCAGTAGTATGGGACAGGACTATAACTATGGCTACACCTTC
11,TRBV20-1,.,few,TRBJ1-1,CSARGPTEAFF,TGCAGTGCTAGGGGGCCCACTGAAGCTTTCTTT
14,TRBV30,.,once,TRBJ2-1,CAWSPGKVYNEQFF,TGTGCCTGGAGTCCAGGGAAAGTCTACAATGAGCAGTTCTTC
14,TRBV9,.,.,TRBJ2-5,CASSVLGAGETQYF,TGTGCCAGCAGCGTCCTCGGGGCGGGGGAGACCCAGTACTTC
18,TRBV4-2,.,.,TRBJ2-6,CASSQVGVSSSGANVLTF,TGTGCCAGCAGCCAAGTAGGGGTCTCATCCTCTGGGGCCAACGTCCTGACTTTC
17,TRBV5-4,.,.,TRBJ2-1,CASSFGGTRASYNEQFF,TGTGCCAGCAGCTTTGGGGGGACCCGCGCCTCCTACAATGAGCAGTTCTTC
13,TRBV4-3,.,.,TRBJ2-5,CASSQARGMTQYF,TGCGCCAGCAGCCAAGCAAGGGGGATGACCCAGTACTTC
15,TRBV5-1,TRBD1,.,TRBJ1-4,CASSSQGGLSEKLFF,TGCGCCAGCAGCTCTCAGGGGGGACTGAGCGAAAAACTGTTTTTT
17,TRBV5-1,TRBD1,.,TRBJ2-5,CASSTNPGQGAGETQYF,TGCGCCAGCAGCACTAACCCGGGACAGGGGGCGGGAGAGACCCAGTACTTC
15,TRBV5-6,.,.,TRBJ1-6,CASSQGGPLNSPLHF,TGTGCCAGCAGCCAAGGCGGGCCGCTAAATTCACCCCTCCACTTT